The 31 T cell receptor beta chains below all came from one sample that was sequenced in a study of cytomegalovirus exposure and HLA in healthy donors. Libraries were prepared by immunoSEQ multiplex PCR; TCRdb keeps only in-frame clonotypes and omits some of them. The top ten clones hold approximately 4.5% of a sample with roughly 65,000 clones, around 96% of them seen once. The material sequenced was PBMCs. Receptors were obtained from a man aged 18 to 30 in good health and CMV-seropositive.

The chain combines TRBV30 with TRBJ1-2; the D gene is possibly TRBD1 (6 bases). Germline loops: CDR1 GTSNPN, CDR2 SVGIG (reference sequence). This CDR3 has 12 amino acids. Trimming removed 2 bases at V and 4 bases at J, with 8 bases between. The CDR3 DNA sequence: TGTGCCTGGAGTCAGGGGATCTATGGCTACACCTTC. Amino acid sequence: CAWSQGIYGYTF.

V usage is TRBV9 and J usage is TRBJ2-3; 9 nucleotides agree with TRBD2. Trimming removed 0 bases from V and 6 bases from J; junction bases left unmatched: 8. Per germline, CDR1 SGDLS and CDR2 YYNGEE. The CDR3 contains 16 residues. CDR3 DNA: TGTGCCAGCAGCGTAGTAGCGAGCGGGGGGATTGATACGCAGTATTTT. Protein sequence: CASSVVASGGIDTQYF.

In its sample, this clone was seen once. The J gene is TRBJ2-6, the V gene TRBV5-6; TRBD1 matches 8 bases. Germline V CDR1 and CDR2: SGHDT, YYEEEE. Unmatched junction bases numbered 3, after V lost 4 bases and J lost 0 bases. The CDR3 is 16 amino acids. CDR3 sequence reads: CASSRDRSSGANVLTF. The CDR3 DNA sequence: TGTGCCAGCAGCCGGGACAGGAGCTCTGGGGCCAACGTCCTGACTTTC.

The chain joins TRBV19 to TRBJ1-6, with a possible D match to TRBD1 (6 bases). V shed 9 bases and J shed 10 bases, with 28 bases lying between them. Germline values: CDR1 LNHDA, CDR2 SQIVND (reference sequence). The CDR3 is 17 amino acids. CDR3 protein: CASSQQKPGAIRSPLHF. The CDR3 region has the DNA TGTGCCAGCAGCCAACAAAAACCAGGGGCTATAAGGTCACCCCTCCACTTT.

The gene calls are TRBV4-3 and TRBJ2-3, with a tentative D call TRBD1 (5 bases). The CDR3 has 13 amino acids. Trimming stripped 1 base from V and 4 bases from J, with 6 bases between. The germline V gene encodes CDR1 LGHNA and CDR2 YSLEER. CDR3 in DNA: TGCGCCAGCAGCCAAGGCAGGGCAGATACGCAGTATTTT. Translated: CASSQGRADTQYF.

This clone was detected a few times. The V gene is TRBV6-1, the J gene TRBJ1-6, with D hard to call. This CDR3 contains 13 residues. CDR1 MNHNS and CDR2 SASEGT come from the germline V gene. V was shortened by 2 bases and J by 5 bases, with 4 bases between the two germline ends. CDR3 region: CASSESDNSPLHF. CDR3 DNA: TGTGCCAGCAGTGAATCAGATAATTCACCCCTCCACTTT.

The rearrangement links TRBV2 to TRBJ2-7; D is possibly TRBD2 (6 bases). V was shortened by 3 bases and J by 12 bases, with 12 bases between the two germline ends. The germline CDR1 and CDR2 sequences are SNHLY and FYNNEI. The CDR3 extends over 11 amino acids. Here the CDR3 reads CASSDLGGLYF. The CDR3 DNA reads TGTGCCAGCAGTGATCTGGGGGGTCTGTACTTC.

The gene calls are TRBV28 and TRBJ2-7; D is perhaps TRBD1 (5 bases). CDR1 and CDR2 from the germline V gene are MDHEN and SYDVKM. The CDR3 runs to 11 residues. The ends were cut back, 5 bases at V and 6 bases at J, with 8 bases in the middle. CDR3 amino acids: CASSQQVEQYF. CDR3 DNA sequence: TGTGCCAGCAGTCAACAGGTCGAGCAGTACTTC.

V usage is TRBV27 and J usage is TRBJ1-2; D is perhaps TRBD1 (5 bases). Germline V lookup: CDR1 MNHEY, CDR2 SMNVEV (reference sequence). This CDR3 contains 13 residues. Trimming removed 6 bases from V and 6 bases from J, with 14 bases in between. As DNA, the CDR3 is TGTGCCAGCAGGGCCCCGGGGGTCGATGGCTACACCTTC. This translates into CASRAPGVDGYTF.

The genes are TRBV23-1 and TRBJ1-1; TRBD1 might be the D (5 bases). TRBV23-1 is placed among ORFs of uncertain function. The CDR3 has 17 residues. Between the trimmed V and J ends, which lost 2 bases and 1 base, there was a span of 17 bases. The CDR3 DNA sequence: TGCGCCAGCAGTCAAGCCGGGGGACGAGGGAGGAACACTGAAGCTTTCTTT. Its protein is CASSQAGGRGRNTEAFF.

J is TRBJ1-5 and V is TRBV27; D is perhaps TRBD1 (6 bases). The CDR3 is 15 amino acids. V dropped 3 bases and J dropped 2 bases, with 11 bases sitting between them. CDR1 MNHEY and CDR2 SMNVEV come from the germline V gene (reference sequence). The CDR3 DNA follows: TGTGCCAGCAGTTTCAGGGGATTCGGCAATCAGCCCCAGCATTTT. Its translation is CASSFRGFGNQPQHF.

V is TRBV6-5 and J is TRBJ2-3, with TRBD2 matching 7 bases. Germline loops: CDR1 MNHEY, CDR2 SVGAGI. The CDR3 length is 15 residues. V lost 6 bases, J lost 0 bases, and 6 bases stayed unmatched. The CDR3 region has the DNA TGTGCCAGCAGACCCGGACTAGTAAGCACAGATACGCAGTATTTT. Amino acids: CASRPGLVSTDTQYF.

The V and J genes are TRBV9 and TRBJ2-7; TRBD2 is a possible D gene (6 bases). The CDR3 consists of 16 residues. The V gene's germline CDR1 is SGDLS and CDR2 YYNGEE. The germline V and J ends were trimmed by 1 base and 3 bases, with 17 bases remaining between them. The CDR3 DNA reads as TGTGCCAGCAGCGTATCTCCGGTGGCTAGCGTCTACGAGCAGTACTTC. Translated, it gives CASSVSPVASVYEQYF.

DNA of the CDR3: TGTGCCAGCAGTCTTGGACAGGGTTATGGCTACACCTTC. Amino acids: CASSLGQGYGYTF. J is TRBJ1-2 and V is TRBV2; TRBD1 matches 8 bases. With 5 bases clipped from V and 5 bases from J, the junction kept 4 bases outside the gene matches. The germline gives CDR1 SNHLY, CDR2 FYNNEI. This CDR3 is built from 13 residues.

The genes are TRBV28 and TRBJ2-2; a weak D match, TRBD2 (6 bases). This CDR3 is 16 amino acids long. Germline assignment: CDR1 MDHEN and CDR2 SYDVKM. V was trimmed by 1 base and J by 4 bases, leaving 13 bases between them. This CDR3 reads CASSLFPVSGTGELFF. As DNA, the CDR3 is TGTGCCAGCAGTTTATTTCCGGTTAGCGGCACCGGGGAGCTGTTTTTT.

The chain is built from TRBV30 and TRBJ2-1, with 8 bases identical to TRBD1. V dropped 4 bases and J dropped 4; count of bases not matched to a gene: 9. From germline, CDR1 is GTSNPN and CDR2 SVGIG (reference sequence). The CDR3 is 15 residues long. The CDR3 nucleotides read TGTGCCTGGAACTTGGGGCAGGGGGCTTACAATGAGCAGTTCTTC. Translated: CAWNLGQGAYNEQFF.

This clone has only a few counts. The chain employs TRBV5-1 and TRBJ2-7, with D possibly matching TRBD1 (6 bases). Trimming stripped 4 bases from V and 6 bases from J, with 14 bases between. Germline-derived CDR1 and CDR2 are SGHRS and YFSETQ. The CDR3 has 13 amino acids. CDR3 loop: CASSLAQGGEQYF. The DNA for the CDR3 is TGCGCCAGCAGCCTTGCACAGGGTGGCGAGCAGTACTTC.

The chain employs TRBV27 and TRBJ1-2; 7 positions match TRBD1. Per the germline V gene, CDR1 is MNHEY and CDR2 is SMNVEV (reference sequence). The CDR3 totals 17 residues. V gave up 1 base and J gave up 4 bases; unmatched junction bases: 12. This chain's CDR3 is CASSLWGEQGLAYGYTF. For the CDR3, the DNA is TGTGCCAGCAGTTTATGGGGTGAACAGGGGTTGGCCTATGGCTACACCTTC.

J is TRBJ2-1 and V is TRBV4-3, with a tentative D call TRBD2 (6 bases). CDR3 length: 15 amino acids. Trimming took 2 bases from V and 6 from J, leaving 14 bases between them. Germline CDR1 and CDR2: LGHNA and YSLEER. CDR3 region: CASSQKPGEANEQFF. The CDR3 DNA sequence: TGCGCCAGCAGCCAAAAGCCCGGGGAGGCCAATGAGCAGTTCTTC.

In DNA, the CDR3 is TGTGCCAGCAGTTTGAGTGCTAGCGGGATCAATGAGCAGTTCTTC. Its protein is CASSLSASGINEQFF. The chain is built from TRBV27 and TRBJ2-1, with TRBD2 matching over 9 bases. V dropped 3 bases and J dropped 6; count of bases not matched to a gene: 6. CDR1 is MNHEY, CDR2 SMNVEV, per germline (reference sequence). CDR3 length equals 15 residues.

Written as DNA, the CDR3 is TGTGCCAGCAGCTTGGGGCAGACAGATACGCAGTATTTT. Encoded protein: CASSLGQTDTQYF. The chain couples TRBV11-2 to TRBJ2-3; possible D gene TRBD1, 5 bases. The germline V gene has CDR1 SGHAT and CDR2 FQNNGV. The CDR3 is made up of 13 amino acids. V shed 3 bases and J shed 3 bases, with 7 bases lying between them.

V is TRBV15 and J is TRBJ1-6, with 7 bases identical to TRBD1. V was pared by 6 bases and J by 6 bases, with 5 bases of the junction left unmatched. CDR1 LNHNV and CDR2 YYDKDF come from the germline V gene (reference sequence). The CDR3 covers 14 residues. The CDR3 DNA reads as TGTGCCACCAGTATTAACAGGGGTAATTCACCCCTCCACTTT. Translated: CATSINRGNSPLHF.

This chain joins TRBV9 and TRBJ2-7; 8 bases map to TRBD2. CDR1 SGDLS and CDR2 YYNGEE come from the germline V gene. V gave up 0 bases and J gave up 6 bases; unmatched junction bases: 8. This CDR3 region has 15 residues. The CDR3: CASSVALAEYSEQYF. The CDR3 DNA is TGTGCCAGCAGCGTAGCACTAGCGGAATACTCCGAGCAGTACTTC.

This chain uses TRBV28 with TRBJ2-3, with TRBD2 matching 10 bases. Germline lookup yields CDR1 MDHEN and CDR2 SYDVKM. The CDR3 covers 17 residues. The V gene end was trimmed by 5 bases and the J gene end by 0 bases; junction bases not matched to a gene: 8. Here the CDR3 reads CASSPLGLAESTDTQYF. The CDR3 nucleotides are TGTGCCAGCAGTCCTCTAGGACTAGCGGAAAGCACAGATACGCAGTATTTT.

The CDR3 DNA is TGTGCCAGCAGTCCCGGGACAGGGGACTACGAGCAGTACTTC. Translating gives CASSPGTGDYEQYF. This sequence joins TRBV2 and TRBJ2-7; 10 bases are a match to TRBD1. J lost 3 bases, V lost 5 bases, and 4 bases had no gene match. Germline-derived CDR1 and CDR2 are SNHLY and FYNNEI. The length of the CDR3 is 14 residues.

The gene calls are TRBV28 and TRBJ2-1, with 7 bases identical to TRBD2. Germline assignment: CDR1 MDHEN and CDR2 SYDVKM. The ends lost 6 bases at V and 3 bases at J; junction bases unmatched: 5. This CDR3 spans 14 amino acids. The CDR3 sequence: CASSPLADYNEQFF. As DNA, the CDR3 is TGTGCCAGCAGCCCGCTAGCGGACTACAATGAGCAGTTCTTC.

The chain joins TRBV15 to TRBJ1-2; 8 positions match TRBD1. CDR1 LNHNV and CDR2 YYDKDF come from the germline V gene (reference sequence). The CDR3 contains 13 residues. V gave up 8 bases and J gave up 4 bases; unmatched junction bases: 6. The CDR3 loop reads CATGSGTGYGYTF. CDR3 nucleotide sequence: TGTGCCACCGGAAGCGGGACAGGCTATGGCTACACCTTC. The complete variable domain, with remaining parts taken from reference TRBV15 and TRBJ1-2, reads DAMVIQNPRYQVTQFGKPVTLSCSQTLNHNVMYWYQQKSSQAPKLLFHYYDKDFNNEADTPDNFQSRRPNTSFCFLDIRSPGLGDTAMYLCATGSGTGYGYTFGSGTRLTVV.

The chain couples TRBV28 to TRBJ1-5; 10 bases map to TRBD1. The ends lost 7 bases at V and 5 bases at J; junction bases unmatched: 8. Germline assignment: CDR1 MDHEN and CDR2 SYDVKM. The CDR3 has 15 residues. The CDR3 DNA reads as TGTGCCAGCACACCTACCGGGACAGGGGATCAGCCCCAGCATTTT. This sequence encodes CASTPTGTGDQPQHF.

The CDR3 reads CASSVGLLDQPQHF. The CDR3 DNA sequence: TGTGCCAGCAGCGTAGGGCTTCTGGATCAGCCCCAGCATTTT. The chain couples TRBV9 to TRBJ1-5; D unresolved. This CDR3 contains 14 residues. Trimming cost V 0 bases and J 5 bases, with 9 bases left between them. Germline V lookup: CDR1 SGDLS, CDR2 YYNGEE.

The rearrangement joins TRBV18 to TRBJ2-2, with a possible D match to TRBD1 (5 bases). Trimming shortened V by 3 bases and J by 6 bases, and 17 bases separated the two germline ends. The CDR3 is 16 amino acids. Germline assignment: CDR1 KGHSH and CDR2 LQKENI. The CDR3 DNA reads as TGTGCCAGCTCACCGCTGCGACCGGAACAGGCCGGGGAGCTGTTTTTT. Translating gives CASSPLRPEQAGELFF. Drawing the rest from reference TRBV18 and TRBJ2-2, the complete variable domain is NAGVMQNPRHLVRRRGQEARLRCSPMKGHSHVYWYRQLPEEGLKFMVYLQKENIIDESGMPKERFSAEFPKEGPSILRIQQVVRGDSAAYFCASSPLRPEQAGELFFGEGSRLTVL.

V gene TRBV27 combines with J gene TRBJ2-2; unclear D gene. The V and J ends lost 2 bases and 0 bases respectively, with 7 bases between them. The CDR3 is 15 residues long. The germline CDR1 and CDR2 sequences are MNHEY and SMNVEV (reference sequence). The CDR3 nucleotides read TGTGCCAGCAGTTTAAACAGAGCGAACACCGGGGAGCTGTTTTTT. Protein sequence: CASSLNRANTGELFF.